This TCR beta chain was captured in a study of shared clonotypes between healthy human individuals. Overall study: CD8 memory received one plate per donor, CD8 naive two, CD4 memory three and CD4 naive three.

Libraries were prepared by immunoSEQ multiplex PCR; TCRdb keeps only in-frame clonotypes and omits some of them. This sample yields 2 million to 2.5 million clones, of which more than 90% are seen a single time; around 0.13% belongs to the top ten. The CDR3 runs to 16 residues. The germline CDR1 and CDR2 sequences are SGHDT and YYEEEE. V lost 1 base and J lost 1; bases outside the gene matches: 5. The receptor was derived from a man younger than 30 in good health. The chain combines TRBV5-6 with TRBJ1-3; 7 nucleotides match TRBD1. Sequencing used naive CD4+ T cells sorted from blood. Described subset: CD45RA+ positively selected. The DNA of the CDR3 is TGTGCCAGCAGCTTGCGGCAGGGGGTGTCTGGAAACACCATATATTTT. Protein product: CASSLRQGVSGNTIYF.